The next 3 T cell receptor beta chains were all read from a single sample in a study of T cells in Graves' hyperthyroidism and ophthalmopathy (dated by TCRdb to the late 2010s). The library came from multiplex PCR. Sequencing was performed on an Illumina HiSeq 2000. The TCR beta CDR3 regions were amplified from the RNA transcripts. The TCR CDR3 was subjected to a first round of RT-PCR using the HTBI primer set and the Qiagen OneStep RT-PCR kit. TCRdb applied fastp at Q25 and MiXCR to the public reads, then kept only in-frame beta chains. For every CDR3 protein sequence, its rows merge into one entry that carries the most common genes and DNA. The table for this sample lists around 600,000 distinct CDR3 sequences; approximately 14% of them were counted only once. 7.1% of the sample goes to the ten largest clones. Sequencing was carried out using blood. The receptors come from a woman in her late teens or twenties with Graves' ophthalmopathy.

This clonotype was detected a few times. V usage is TRBV12-3 or TRBV12-4 and J usage is TRBJ2-1; 7 bases fit TRBD1. This CDR3 comprises 16 residues. V shed 7 bases, J shed 7 bases, and the junction held 16 bases outside the gene matches. The chain's CDR3 is CASTIEGRARGNEQFF. The CDR3, as DNA: TGTGCCAGCACCATAGAGGGCAGGGCCAGGGGGAATGAGCAGTTCTTC.

This clonotype was counted many times. The chain has TRBV20-1 and TRBJ2-1, with TRBD2 matching 8 bases. Trimming cost V 3 bases and J 6 bases; bases outside gene matches: 13. CDR3 size: 16 residues. CDR1 and CDR2 (germline): DFQATT, SNEGSKA (reference sequence). For the CDR3, the DNA is TGCAGTGCTAGCCACCATCGGCGGGAGGCGGGCAATGAGCAGTTCTTC. Its protein is CSASHHRREAGNEQFF.

In this sample, this clonotype turned up many times. This chain links TRBV27 with TRBJ2-3, with TRBD2 identical over 7 bases. J was trimmed by 5 bases and V by 10 bases; bases with no gene match: 15. The germline gives CDR1 MNHEY, CDR2 SMNVEV (reference sequence). This CDR3 contains 15 residues. The CDR3 spells CATGGASGPLDTQYF. In DNA form, the CDR3 reads TGTGCCACGGGGGGAGCTAGCGGACCACTAGATACGCAGTATTTT.